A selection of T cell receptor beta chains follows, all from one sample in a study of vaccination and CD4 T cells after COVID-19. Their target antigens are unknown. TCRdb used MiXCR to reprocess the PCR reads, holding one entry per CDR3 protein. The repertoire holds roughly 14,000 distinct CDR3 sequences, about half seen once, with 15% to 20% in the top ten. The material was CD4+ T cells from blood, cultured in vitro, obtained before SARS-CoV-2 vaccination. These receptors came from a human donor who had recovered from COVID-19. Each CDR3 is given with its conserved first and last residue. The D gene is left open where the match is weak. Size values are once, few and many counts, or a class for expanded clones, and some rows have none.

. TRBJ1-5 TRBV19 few CASSLTGWGLNQPQHF TGTGCCAGTAGCCTTACAGGGTGGGGTCTCAATCAGCCCCAGCATTTT
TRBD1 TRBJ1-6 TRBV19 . CASGQGHNSPLHF TGTGCCTCAGGACAGGGTCACAATTCACCCCTCCACTTT
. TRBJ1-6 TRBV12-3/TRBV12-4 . CASSRTADNSPLHF TGTGCCAGCAGCCGGACAGCCGATAATTCACCCCTCCACTTT
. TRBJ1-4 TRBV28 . CASRSPGANEKLFF TGTGCCAGCAGGTCGCCGGGTGCTAATGAAAAACTGTTTTTT
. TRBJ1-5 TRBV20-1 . CSARWALNQPQHF TGCAGTGCTAGATGGGCCCTCAATCAGCCCCAGCATTTT
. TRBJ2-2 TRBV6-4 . CASSEGSGSDTGELFF TGTGCCAGCAGTGAAGGGTCAGGGTCCGACACCGGGGAGCTGTTTTTT
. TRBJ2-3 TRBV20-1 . CSANGRGSRTDTQYF TGCAGTGCAAACGGACGGGGGTCACGCACAGATACGCAGTATTTT
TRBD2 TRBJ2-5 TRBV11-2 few CASSGRTSGTQETQYF TGTGCCAGCAGCGGTCGGACTAGCGGGACACAAGAGACCCAGTACTTC
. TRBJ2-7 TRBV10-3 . CAISEMGGLESSYEQYF TGTGCCATCAGTGAGATGGGGGGACTCGAGAGCTCCTACGAGCAGTACTTC
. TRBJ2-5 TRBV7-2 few CASSFGLGYQETQYF TGTGCCAGCAGCTTCGGTCTAGGGTACCAAGAGACCCAGTACTTC
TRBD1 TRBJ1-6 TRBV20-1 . CSAPAGTVESSPLHF TGCAGTGCTCCGGCCGGGACAGTGGAGTCTTCACCCCTCCACTTT
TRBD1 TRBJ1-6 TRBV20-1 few CSARGDSLGTNSPLHF TGCAGTGCTAGAGGGGACAGCCTTGGGACTAATTCACCCCTCCACTTT
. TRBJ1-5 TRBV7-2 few CASSLTGFNQPQHF TGTGCCAGCAGCTTGACAGGTTTTAATCAGCCCCAGCATTTT
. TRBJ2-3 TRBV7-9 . CASRPRSDTQYF TGTGCCAGCAGACCCCGATCGGATACGCAGTATTTT
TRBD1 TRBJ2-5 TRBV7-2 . CASSPLFGTDQETQYF TGTGCCAGCAGCCCTCTTTTTGGGACAGATCAAGAGACCCAGTACTTC
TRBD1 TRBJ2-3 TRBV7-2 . CASSLATGSTDTQYF TGTGCCAGCAGCTTAGCGACAGGGTCCACAGATACGCAGTATTTT
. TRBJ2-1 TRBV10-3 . CAISPSAQTGEQFF TGTGCCATCAGCCCAAGTGCCCAGACCGGTGAGCAGTTCTTC
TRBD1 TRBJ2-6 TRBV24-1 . CATSDGIQGAAGANVLTF TGTGCCACCAGTGATGGGATACAGGGGGCGGCTGGGGCCAACGTCCTGACTTTC
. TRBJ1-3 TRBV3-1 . CASSQDTGYSGNTIYF TGTGCCAGCAGCCAAGATACGGGATACTCTGGAAACACCATATATTTT
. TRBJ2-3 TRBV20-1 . CSARDFEVYTDTQYF TGCAGTGCGCGGGACTTCGAAGTGTACACAGATACGCAGTATTTT
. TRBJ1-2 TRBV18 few CASSPPTYTANYGYTF TGTGCCAGCTCACCACCGACGTACACAGCTAACTATGGCTACACCTTC
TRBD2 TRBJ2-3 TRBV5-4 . CASRGGLAGASGADTQYF TGTGCCAGCAGGGGGGGACTAGCGGGAGCCTCGGGGGCAGATACGCAGTATTTT
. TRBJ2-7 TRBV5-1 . CASTLGGAYEQYF TGCGCCAGCACTTTAGGCGGCGCCTACGAGCAGTACTTC
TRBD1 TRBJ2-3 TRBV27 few CASSRITGGARTDTQYF TGTGCCAGCAGCCGAATCACAGGGGGCGCTCGGACAGATACGCAGTATTTT
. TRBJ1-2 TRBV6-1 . CASRPDFRYGYTF TGTGCCAGCAGACCAGATTTCCGCTATGGCTACACCTTC
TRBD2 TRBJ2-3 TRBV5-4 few CASSLRLAGGPTDTQYF TGTGCCAGCAGCTTGCGGCTAGCGGGAGGGCCGACAGATACGCAGTATTTT
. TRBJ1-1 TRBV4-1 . CASSQAGQAFF TGCGCCAGCAGCCAAGCGGGTCAAGCTTTCTTT
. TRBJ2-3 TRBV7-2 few CASSLQAGGTDTQYF TGTGCCAGCAGCTTACAAGCGGGTGGCACAGATACGCAGTATTTT
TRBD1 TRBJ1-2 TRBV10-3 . CAISAGTGKTSRDGYTF TGTGCCATCAGTGCCGGGACAGGGAAGACGTCCCGCGATGGCTACACCTTC
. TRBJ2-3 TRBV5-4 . CASIHGRQVLDTQYF TGTGCCAGCATCCATGGGCGACAGGTCCTCGATACGCAGTATTTT
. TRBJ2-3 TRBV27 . CASSSAGLPADTQYF TGTGCCAGCAGTTCGGCTGGCCTCCCGGCAGATACGCAGTATTTT
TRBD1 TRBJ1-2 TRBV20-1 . CSASRDRGDYGYTF TGCAGTGCTAGCCGGGACAGGGGAGACTATGGCTACACCTTC
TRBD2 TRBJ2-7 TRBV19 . CASRRIAGGSYEQYF TGTGCCAGTAGACGCATAGCGGGAGGGTCCTACGAGCAGTACTTC
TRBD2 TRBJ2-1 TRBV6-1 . CASTTSGTAYNEQFF TGTGCCAGCACCACGAGCGGGACCGCCTACAATGAGCAGTTCTTC
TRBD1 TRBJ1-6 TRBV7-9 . CASSLPESSMGQELGSPLHF TGTGCCAGCAGCCTCCCCGAATCCTCAATGGGACAGGAGCTCGGGTCACCCCTCCACTTT
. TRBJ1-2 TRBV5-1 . CASAAGGSSFYGYTF TGCGCCAGCGCTGCCGGCGGCAGTTCATTCTATGGCTACACCTTC
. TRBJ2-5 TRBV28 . CASRHPSSGSGETQYF TGTGCCAGCCGCCACCCCTCGTCCGGGAGCGGTGAGACCCAGTACTTC
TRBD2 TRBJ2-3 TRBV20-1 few CSARGSGRASTDTQYF TGCAGTGCTAGGGGTAGCGGGAGGGCTAGCACAGATACGCAGTATTTT
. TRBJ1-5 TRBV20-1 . CSARPGGQEAQPQHF TGCAGTGCTAGACCCGGGGGCCAAGAAGCTCAGCCCCAGCATTTT
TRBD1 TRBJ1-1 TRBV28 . CASSITRGQAFF TGTGCCAGCAGTATAACCAGGGGGCAAGCTTTCTTT
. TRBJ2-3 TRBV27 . CASSPPFTRPHTQYF TGTGCCAGCAGTCCCCCCTTTACCCGCCCACATACGCAGTATTTT
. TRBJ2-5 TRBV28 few CASRPGPQETQYF TGTGCCAGCAGGCCGGGACCTCAAGAGACCCAGTACTTC
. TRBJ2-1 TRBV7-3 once CASSQGAESNEQFF TGTGCCAGCAGCCAAGGGGCGGAAAGCAATGAGCAGTTCTTC
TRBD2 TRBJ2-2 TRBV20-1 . CSATHGTSGRYTGELFF TGCAGTGCTACCCACGGGACTAGCGGGAGGTACACCGGGGAGCTGTTTTTT
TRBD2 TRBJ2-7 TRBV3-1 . CASSHTGTSSAQYF TGTGCCAGCAGCCACACAGGGACTAGCTCTGCGCAGTACTTC
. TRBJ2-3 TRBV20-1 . CSARAAGVAGQTDTQYF TGCAGTGCTAGAGCCGCCGGTGTAGCGGGACAGACAGATACGCAGTATTTT
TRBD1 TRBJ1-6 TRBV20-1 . CSASSSGRGHSPLHF TGCAGTGCTAGTAGTTCCGGCAGGGGGCATTCACCCCTCCACTTT
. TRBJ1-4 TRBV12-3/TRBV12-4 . CASSPRTAGEKLFF TGTGCCAGCAGTCCGAGGACAGCGGGTGAAAAACTGTTTTTT
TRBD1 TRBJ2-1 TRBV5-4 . CASSSKGPGQNFYNEQFF TGTGCCAGCAGCTCGAAGGGTCCGGGACAGAATTTCTACAATGAGCAGTTCTTC
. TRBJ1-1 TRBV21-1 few CASSKTGDTEAFF TGTGCCAGCAGCAAAACAGGGGACACTGAAGCTTTCTTT
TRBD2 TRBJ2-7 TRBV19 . CASRASGSSYEQYF TGTGCCAGTAGGGCTAGCGGGAGCTCCTACGAGCAGTACTTC
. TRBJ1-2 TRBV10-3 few CAISDSYGYTF TGTGCCATCAGTGACAGCTATGGCTACACCTTC
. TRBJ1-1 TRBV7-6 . CASSSGRGTGNTEAFF TGTGCCAGCAGCTCCGGGCGGGGGACCGGGAACACTGAAGCTTTCTTT
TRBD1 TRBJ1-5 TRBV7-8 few CASSRSGQVSQPQHF TGTGCCAGCAGCCGATCGGGACAGGTATCCCAGCCCCAGCATTTT